This passage covers 20 T cell receptor beta chains from one sample sequenced in a study of cytomegalovirus exposure and HLA in healthy donors. The study ran its PCR with 60 Vbeta and 13 Jbeta primers. The assay was immunoSEQ multiplex PCR, and TCRdb's table has in-frame clones only and misses some. The top ten clones hold about 1.7% of a sample with roughly 190,000 clones, 65% to 85% of them seen once. Specimen: PBMCs. These receptors were collected from a man aged 35 to 55 in good health and CMV-seropositive.

This sequence joins TRBV6-5 and TRBJ2-2; 8 bases match TRBD1. In germline, CDR1 is MNHEY, CDR2 SVGAGI. The junction had 4 bases not matched to a gene; V was cut back by 2 bases and J by 2 bases. The length of the CDR3 is 16 residues. The CDR3 loop is CASSYTGTGNTGELFF. The CDR3 bases are TGTGCCAGCAGTTACACCGGGACAGGAAACACCGGGGAGCTGTTTTTT.

V gene TRBV5-1 combines with J gene TRBJ1-3, with 7 bases matching TRBD1. CDR1 is SGHRS, CDR2 YFSETQ, per germline. The CDR3 length is 17 residues. With V trimmed by 4 bases and J by 0 bases, 10 bases remained unmatched. The CDR3 nucleotides are TGCGCCAGCAGCCCGGGGCTCCGGGACAGCTCTGGAAACACCATATATTTT. Its translation: CASSPGLRDSSGNTIYF. Full variable domain (missing parts from reference TRBV5-1 and TRBJ1-3): KAGVTQTPRYLIKTRGQQVTLSCSPISGHRSVSWYQQTPGQGLQFLFEYFSETQRNKGNFPGRFSGRQFSNSRSEMNVSTLELGDSALYLCASSPGLRDSSGNTIYFGEGSWLTVV.

The rearrangement links TRBV5-1 to TRBJ2-1, with D possibly matching TRBD2 (6 bases). Germline V gene data show CDR1 as SGHRS and CDR2 as YFSETQ. There are 16 residues in the CDR3. V lost 6 bases and J lost 0, with 16 bases in between. The CDR3 is CASTRGGTNSYNEQFF. In nucleotides, the CDR3 is TGCGCCAGCACGAGAGGCGGGACCAACTCCTACAATGAGCAGTTCTTC.

The CDR3 loop is CASSSTGGDEKLFF. DNA for the CDR3: TGTGCCAGCAGCTCCACAGGGGGCGATGAAAAACTGTTTTTT. This chain links TRBV6-5 with TRBJ1-4; 9 nucleotides agree with TRBD1. With 6 bases clipped from V and 6 bases from J, the junction kept 5 bases outside the gene matches. This CDR3 is built from 14 residues. Germline assignment: CDR1 MNHEY and CDR2 SVGAGI.

The chain employs TRBV5-4 and TRBJ2-3; the match to TRBD2 covers 7 bases. This CDR3 has 14 residues. Germline V gene sequence: CDR1 SGHNT, CDR2 YYREEE (reference sequence). J lost 6 bases, V lost 0 bases, and 4 bases had no gene match. The CDR3 nucleotides read TGTGCCAGCAGCTTGGGACTAGCAACGGATACGCAGTATTTT. Translated: CASSLGLATDTQYF.

This clone appeared a few times. This sequence joins TRBV16 and TRBJ2-7; 10 bases map to TRBD2. The CDR3 is made up of 15 amino acids. V lost 0 bases, J lost 3 bases, and 2 bases stayed unmatched. CDR1 is KGHSY and CDR2 is FQNENV in the germline V gene. The CDR3, as DNA: TGTGCCAGCAGCCAATCTCTAGCGGGAGTCTACGAGCAGTACTTC. This gives the protein CASSQSLAGVYEQYF.

V usage is TRBV4-1 and J usage is TRBJ2-2; TRBD1 is a possible D gene (5 bases). Germline V lookup: CDR1 MGHRA, CDR2 YSYEKL. CDR3 length: 15 residues. The germline V and J ends were trimmed by 4 bases and 0 bases, with 9 bases remaining between them. The CDR3 loop is CASSPTAANTGELFF. CDR3 nucleotides: TGCGCCAGCAGCCCGACAGCCGCGAACACCGGGGAGCTGTTTTTT.

The V call is TRBV5-1, the J call TRBJ2-2, with 10 bases fitting TRBD2. V shed 5 bases, J shed 7 bases, and the junction held 8 bases outside the gene matches. The CDR3 length is 15 residues. Germline assignment: CDR1 SGHRS and CDR2 YFSETQ. The CDR3 region has the DNA TGCGCCAGCAGTTATCTAGCGGGAGCAGGCGGGGAGCTGTTTTTT. Amino acid sequence: CASSYLAGAGGELFF.

The genes are TRBV2 and TRBJ1-1; D gene uncertain. The CDR3 is 13 residues long. CDR1 is SNHLY and CDR2 is FYNNEI in the germline V gene. The V end was cut by 8 bases, the J end by 1 base, with 11 bases between. The CDR3 loop is CASQKEKNTEAFF. As DNA, the CDR3 is TGTGCCAGCCAAAAGGAGAAGAACACTGAAGCTTTCTTT.

The CDR3 protein is CASSFLAGASYEQYF. The CDR3 region has the DNA TGCGCCAGCAGCTTCCTAGCGGGAGCATCCTACGAGCAGTACTTC. The gene calls are TRBV5-1 and TRBJ2-7, with TRBD2 matching 10 bases. The ends lost 2 bases at V and 1 base at J; junction bases unmatched: 3. Germline CDR1 and CDR2: SGHRS and YFSETQ. CDR3 length: 15 residues.

The J gene is TRBJ1-5, the V gene TRBV5-1; 8 bases align to TRBD1. The CDR3 consists of 16 residues. Trimming removed 2 bases from V and 3 bases from J; junction bases left unmatched: 7. Germline V gene sequence: CDR1 SGHRS, CDR2 YFSETQ. This chain's CDR3 is CASSLLDRVYNQPQHF. The CDR3 DNA reads as TGCGCCAGCAGCTTATTGGACAGGGTGTACAATCAGCCCCAGCATTTT.

This chain uses TRBV10-1 with TRBJ2-6, with D perhaps TRBD2 (6 bases). CDR1 is WNHNN and CDR2 is SYGVQD in the germline V gene (reference sequence). Trimming removed 2 bases at V and 6 bases at J, with 11 bases between. The CDR3 covers 15 residues. The CDR3 bases are TGCGCCAGCAGTGAGAAGGGGACTTCGGCCAACGTCCTGACTTTC. This encodes CASSEKGTSANVLTF.

Concerning this clone itself: Within the sample, other DNA sequences also encode this same CDR3. The chain employs TRBV2 and TRBJ2-2, with D possibly TRBD1 on 5 matching bases. Germline CDR1 reads SNHLY; CDR2 reads FYNNEI. V was cut by 8 bases and J by 5 bases, with 6 bases left in between. The CDR3 length is 11 residues. This CDR3 reads CASSGTGELFF. In nucleotides, the CDR3 is TGTGCCAGCTCAGGGACCGGGGAGCTGTTTTTT.

The chain joins TRBV27 to TRBJ1-5; D might be TRBD1 (6 bases). V was clipped by 8 bases and J by 0 bases, with 11 bases between them. The germline V gene has CDR1 MNHEY and CDR2 SMNVEV (reference sequence). The CDR3 contains 14 residues. In DNA, the CDR3 is TGTGCCAGCTGGACAGCCTATAGCAATCAGCCCCAGCATTTT. It is translated as CASWTAYSNQPQHF.

This chain joins TRBV9 and TRBJ1-2; possibly TRBD1 for D (5 bases). The length of the CDR3 is 16 residues. Germline CDR1 and CDR2: SGDLS and YYNGEE. V lost 3 bases to trimming and J lost 0 bases, with 15 bases between them. The CDR3 coding sequence is TGTGCCAGCAGCGCGGGGGGACCCACGACTAACTATGGCTACACCTTC. Amino acids: CASSAGGPTTNYGYTF.

V is TRBV28 and J is TRBJ1-4, with 10 bases lining up with TRBD1. The V segment lost 6 bases and the J segment 1 base; nucleotides outside the gene matches: 5. Per the germline V gene, CDR1 is MDHEN and CDR2 is SYDVKM. The CDR3 consists of 16 residues. The DNA of the CDR3 is TGTGCCAGCAGCCAGACAGGGGGCGGAACTAATGAAAAACTGTTTTTT. Residues: CASSQTGGGTNEKLFF.

The sample holds one count of this clone. The chain joins TRBV27 to TRBJ2-1, with a tentative D call TRBD2 (6 bases). Germline V gives CDR1 MNHEY, CDR2 SMNVEV (reference sequence). The CDR3 sequence is 16 residues long. Trimming took 1 base from V and 4 from J, leaving 14 bases between them. CDR3 sequence: CASSLFTGSVYNEQFF. DNA of the CDR3: TGTGCCAGCAGTTTATTTACCGGGAGTGTTTACAATGAGCAGTTCTTC.

This rearrangement joins TRBV13 to TRBJ1-3; no reliable D call. Germline V gives CDR1 PRHDT, CDR2 FYEKMQ (reference sequence). The CDR3 has 14 amino acids. The V gene lost 0 bases and the J gene lost 4 bases, with 7 bases spanning the gap. CDR3 in amino acids: CASSLGGVGNTIYF. In DNA form, the CDR3 reads TGTGCCAGCAGCTTAGGAGGAGTCGGAAACACCATATATTTT.

This chain uses TRBV30 with TRBJ2-1, with D perhaps matching TRBD2 (6 bases). CDR1 and CDR2 (germline): GTSNPN, SVGIG (reference sequence). Trimming removed 2 bases at V and 9 bases at J, with 17 bases between. The CDR3 runs 14 residues. The CDR3 loop reads CAWSRGKGPREQFF. The CDR3 DNA sequence: TGTGCCTGGAGTCGCGGGAAGGGTCCACGTGAGCAGTTCTTC. The complete variable domain, with remaining parts taken from reference TRBV30 and TRBJ2-1, reads SQTIHQWPATLVQPVGSPLSLECTVEGTSNPNLYWYRQAAGRGLQLLFYSVGIGQISSEVPQNLSASRPQDRQFILSSKKLLLSDSGFYLCAWSRGKGPREQFFGPGTRLTVL.

The J gene is TRBJ2-7, the V gene TRBV6-5; a possible D gene is TRBD1 (7 bases). The CDR3 loop spans 13 amino acids. CDR1 is MNHEY, CDR2 SVGAGI, per germline. With 0 bases removed from V and 6 bases from J, the gap between germline ends came to 9 bases. The CDR3 DNA is TGTGCCAGCAGTTACTCGCAGGGGGGCGAGCAGTACTTC. It yields the protein CASSYSQGGEQYF.